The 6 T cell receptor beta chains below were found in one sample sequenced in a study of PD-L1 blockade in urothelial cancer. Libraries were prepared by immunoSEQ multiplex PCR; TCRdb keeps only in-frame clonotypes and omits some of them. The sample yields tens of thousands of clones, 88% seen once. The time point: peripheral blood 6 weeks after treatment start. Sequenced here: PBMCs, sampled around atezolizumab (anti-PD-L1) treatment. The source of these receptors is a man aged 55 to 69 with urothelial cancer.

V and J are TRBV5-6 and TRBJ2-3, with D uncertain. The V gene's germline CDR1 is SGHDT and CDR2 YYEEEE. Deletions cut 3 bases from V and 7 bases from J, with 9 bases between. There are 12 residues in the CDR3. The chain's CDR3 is CASSSSLNTQYF. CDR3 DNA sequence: TGTGCCAGCAGCTCCAGTTTGAATACGCAGTATTTT.

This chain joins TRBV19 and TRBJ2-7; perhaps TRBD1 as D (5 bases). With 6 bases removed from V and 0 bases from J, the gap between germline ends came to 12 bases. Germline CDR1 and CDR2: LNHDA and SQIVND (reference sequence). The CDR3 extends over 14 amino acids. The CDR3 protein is CASRVNRNSYEQYF. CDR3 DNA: TGTGCCAGTAGAGTGAACAGGAACTCCTACGAGCAGTACTTC.

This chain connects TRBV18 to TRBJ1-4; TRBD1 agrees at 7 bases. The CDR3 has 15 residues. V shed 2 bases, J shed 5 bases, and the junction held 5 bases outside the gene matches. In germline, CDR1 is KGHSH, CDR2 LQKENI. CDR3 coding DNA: TGTGCCAGCTCACCATTGGGACAGATGAATGAAAAACTGTTTTTT. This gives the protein CASSPLGQMNEKLFF.

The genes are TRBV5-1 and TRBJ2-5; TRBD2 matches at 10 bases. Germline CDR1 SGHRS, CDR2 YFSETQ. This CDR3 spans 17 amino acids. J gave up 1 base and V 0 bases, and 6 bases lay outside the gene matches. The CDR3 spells CASSLAPSGGAQETQYF. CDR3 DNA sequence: TGCGCCAGCAGCTTGGCCCCCAGCGGGGGGGCCCAAGAGACCCAGTACTTC.

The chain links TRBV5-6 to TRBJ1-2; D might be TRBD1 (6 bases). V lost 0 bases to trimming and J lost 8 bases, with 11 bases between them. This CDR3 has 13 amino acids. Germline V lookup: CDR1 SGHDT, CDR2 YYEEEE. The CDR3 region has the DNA TGTGCCAGCAGCTTGGACAGGGAAGTAGGCTACACCTTC. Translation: CASSLDREVGYTF.

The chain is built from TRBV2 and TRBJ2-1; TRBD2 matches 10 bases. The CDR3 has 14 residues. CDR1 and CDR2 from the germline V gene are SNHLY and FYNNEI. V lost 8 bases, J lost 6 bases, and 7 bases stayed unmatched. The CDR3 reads CASLEGLAINEQFF. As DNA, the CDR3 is TGTGCCAGCCTGGAGGGACTAGCGATCAATGAGCAGTTCTTC.